Listed below are T cell receptor beta chains from one sample, sequenced in a study of blood T cell repertoires in COVID-19. Sequencing was performed with immunoSEQ multiplex PCR; in TCRdb, only in-frame clones are kept and a portion is missing. In the table there are approximately 92,000 clones, approximately 70% of which are singletons. Sequenced input: peripheral blood. Source of these receptors: a woman aged 55-69 years in a cohort sampled during active or convalescent COVID-19. The CDR3 runs from the conserved cysteine through the conserved F or W. The D gene is left open where the match is weak. Rows give clone size only sometimes, using once, few, many, or a class for an expanded clone.

V: TRBV19
D: .
size: .
J: TRBJ1-1
CDR3: CASSASVNTEAFF
DNA: TGTGCCAGTAGTGCCTCAGTGAACACTGAAGCTTTCTTT

V: TRBV2
D: .
size: .
J: TRBJ1-2
CDR3: CASSGQKANYGYTF
DNA: TGTGCCAGCAGTGGTCAGAAAGCTAACTATGGCTACACCTTC

V: TRBV29-1
D: .
size: .
J: TRBJ2-7
CDR3: CSVEGEDANFYF
DNA: TGCAGCGTTGAAGGGGAGGACGCCAACTTCTATTTC

V: TRBV5-4
D: .
size: .
J: TRBJ2-1
CDR3: CASSLTLADNEQFF
DNA: TGTGCCAGCAGCTTGACGCTAGCAGACAATGAGCAGTTCTTC

V: TRBV5-6
D: .
size: once
J: TRBJ1-2
CDR3: CASNDGGPYGYTF
DNA: TGTGCCAGTAACGATGGGGGCCCCTATGGCTACACCTTC

V: TRBV5-6
D: TRBD1
size: few
J: TRBJ1-5
CDR3: CASSGQGGNQPQHF
DNA: TGTGCCAGCAGCGGACAGGGGGGCAATCAGCCCCAGCATTTT

V: TRBV7-9
D: .
size: .
J: TRBJ2-5
CDR3: CASSFVGSETQYF
DNA: TGTGCCAGCAGCTTCGTGGGTAGCGAGACCCAGTACTTC

V: TRBV10-3
D: .
size: many
J: TRBJ2-7
CDR3: CATAGSYEQYF
DNA: TGTGCTACTGCAGGGTCTTACGAGCAGTACTTC

V: TRBV3-1/TRBV3-2
D: .
size: many
J: TRBJ1-3
CDR3: CASSQVRGVTIYF
DNA: TGTGCCAGCAGCCAAGTACGGGGAGTCACCATATATTTT

V: TRBV21-1
D: .
size: .
J: TRBJ2-7
CDR3: CASSGRLAGTSYEQYF
DNA: TGTGCCAGCAGTGGGAGACTAGCGGGGACCTCCTACGAGCAGTACTTC

V: TRBV21-1
D: .
size: .
J: TRBJ1-4
CDR3: CASSKIQGEKLFF
DNA: TGTGCCAGCAGCAAAATCCAGGGTGAAAAACTGTTTTTT

V: TRBV9
D: .
size: .
J: TRBJ2-7
CDR3: CASSASTYEQYF
DNA: TGTGCCAGCAGCGCCAGTACCTACGAGCAGTACTTC

V: TRBV4-2
D: TRBD1
size: .
J: TRBJ2-3
CDR3: CASSQVGTGVTDTQYF
DNA: TGTGCCAGCAGCCAAGTGGGGACAGGGGTCACAGATACGCAGTATTTT

V: TRBV27
D: .
size: few
J: TRBJ2-2
CDR3: CASRFATGGTGELFF
DNA: TGTGCCAGCCGCTTTGCGACAGGAGGCACCGGGGAGCTGTTTTTT

V: TRBV2
D: .
size: few
J: TRBJ2-3
CDR3: CASSGQVSTDTQYF
DNA: TGTGCCAGCAGTGGGCAGGTCAGCACAGATACGCAGTATTTT

V: TRBV6-6
D: TRBD1
size: few
J: TRBJ1-2
CDR3: CASSHGQVDYGYTF
DNA: TGTGCCAGCAGTCACGGACAGGTCGACTATGGCTACACCTTC

V: TRBV15
D: .
size: .
J: TRBJ1-5
CDR3: CATSRVRDTSLNQPQHF
DNA: TGTGCCACCAGCAGAGTTAGGGACACAAGTCTCAATCAGCCCCAGCATTTT

V: TRBV5-1
D: TRBD1
size: few
J: TRBJ2-7
CDR3: CASSLNGDSAYEQYF
DNA: TGCGCCAGCAGCTTGAACGGGGACAGTGCCTACGAGCAGTACTTC

V: TRBV7-8
D: .
size: .
J: TRBJ2-3
CDR3: CASSLYAGEGQYF
DNA: TGTGCCAGCAGCTTATATGCAGGGGAGGGGCAGTATTTT

V: TRBV7-3
D: .
size: .
J: TRBJ2-3
CDR3: CASSPKGHSGLADTQYF
DNA: TGTGCCAGCAGCCCTAAGGGACACTCAGGGCTCGCAGATACGCAGTATTTT

V: TRBV10-2
D: TRBD2
size: .
J: TRBJ2-5
CDR3: CASIPVSPSGAETQYF
DNA: TGCGCCAGCATCCCGGTTTCCCCTAGCGGGGCCGAGACCCAGTACTTC

V: TRBV27
D: TRBD1
size: .
J: TRBJ2-7
CDR3: CASSSRDRVSYEQYF
DNA: TGTGCCAGCAGTTCCCGGGACAGGGTGTCCTACGAGCAGTACTTC

V: TRBV7-8
D: TRBD1
size: .
J: TRBJ2-7
CDR3: CASSQNRGTYEQYF
DNA: TGTGCCAGCAGCCAAAACAGGGGTACCTACGAGCAGTACTTC

V: TRBV6-5
D: .
size: .
J: TRBJ1-6
CDR3: CATRGAGRNNSPLHF
DNA: TGTGCCACCCGGGGGGCAGGGAGAAATAATTCACCCCTCCACTTT

V: TRBV19
D: TRBD1
size: many
J: TRBJ2-1
CDR3: CASSPRQGSDEQFF
DNA: TGTGCCAGTAGTCCCCGACAGGGTTCAGATGAGCAGTTCTTC

V: TRBV6-1
D: TRBD1
size: .
J: TRBJ1-4
CDR3: CASSGTTGGSEKLFF
DNA: TGTGCCAGCAGTGGTACGACAGGGGGCAGTGAAAAACTGTTTTTT

V: TRBV28
D: .
size: few
J: TRBJ1-5
CDR3: CAGAQESVHQPQHF
DNA: TGTGCCGGGGCACAGGAATCGGTCCATCAGCCCCAGCATTTT

V: TRBV9
D: TRBD1
size: few
J: TRBJ1-4
CDR3: CASSGTGGGEKLFF
DNA: TGTGCCAGCAGCGGGACAGGGGGTGGGGAAAAACTGTTTTTT

V: TRBV5-1
D: .
size: .
J: TRBJ2-2
CDR3: CASRTGVGDTGELFF
DNA: TGCGCCAGCAGGACGGGAGTCGGAGACACCGGGGAGCTGTTTTTT

V: TRBV13
D: TRBD1
size: .
J: TRBJ1-2
CDR3: CASSWEGTGGYGYTF
DNA: TGTGCCAGCAGCTGGGAGGGGACAGGCGGCTATGGCTACACCTTC

V: TRBV9
D: .
size: .
J: TRBJ2-5
CDR3: CASSVDGGQYSVKETQYF
DNA: TGTGCCAGCAGCGTAGACGGGGGGCAGTATTCGGTAAAAGAGACCCAGTACTTC

V: TRBV19
D: .
size: .
J: TRBJ2-7
CDR3: CASSFAGAHEQYF
DNA: TGTGCCAGTAGTTTCGCAGGGGCCCACGAGCAGTACTTC

V: TRBV2
D: .
size: .
J: TRBJ2-7
CDR3: CASAKNRYEQYF
DNA: TGTGCCAGCGCTAAGAACAGATACGAGCAGTACTTC

V: TRBV6-2/TRBV6-3
D: TRBD1
size: .
J: TRBJ1-6
CDR3: CASSPSWTGTNSPLHF
DNA: TGTGCCAGCAGTCCCAGTTGGACAGGGACCAATTCACCCCTCCACTTT

V: TRBV5-6
D: .
size: once
J: TRBJ1-2
CDR3: CATGTRGNYGYTF
DNA: TGTGCCACCGGGACCAGGGGAAACTATGGCTACACCTTC

V: TRBV30
D: TRBD1
size: .
J: TRBJ1-2
CDR3: CAWTGTGVFYGYTF
DNA: TGTGCCTGGACGGGGACAGGGGTATTTTATGGCTACACCTTC

V: TRBV20-1
D: .
size: .
J: TRBJ1-4
CDR3: CSASNPQTRQINEKLFF
DNA: TGCAGTGCTAGTAATCCACAGACCAGACAGATTAATGAAAAACTGTTTTTT

V: TRBV4-1
D: .
size: .
J: TRBJ2-3
CDR3: CASSQVGVGYTDTQYF
DNA: TGCGCCAGCAGCCAAGTGGGTGTCGGGTACACAGATACGCAGTATTTT